This TCR beta chain was obtained from a study of PD-1 blockade in classical Hodgkin lymphoma. Overall study: Nivolumab dosed at 3 mg/kg went to patients intravenously every 2 weeks. Points from the study as a whole: When set against healthy donors, newly diagnosed patients were reported to show lower baseline TCR diversity.

To note about this clone: What it binds is not known.

With no exception, relapse followed autologous stem cell transplantation in all patients, and brentuximab vedotin exposure varied. Classification of best responses gave complete response, partial response or progressive disease. Data came from immunoSEQ multiplex PCR; TCRdb stores just in-frame clones and leaves some out. The table records around 4,000 clones, 70% to 75% of them present only once. The length of the CDR3 is 12 residues. CDR1 is MNHEY, CDR2 SVGAGI, per germline. Between the trimmed V and J ends, which lost 9 bases and 8 bases, there was a span of 16 bases. This chain uses TRBV6-5 with TRBJ1-2; D unresolved. The receptor comes from a human donor with classical Hodgkin lymphoma. The material was peripheral blood mononuclear cells (PBMCs), obtained at baseline. The DNA for the CDR3 is TGTGCCAGGCTCCCTCAAGGGCCAGGCTACACCTTC. It specifies CARLPQGPGYTF.